These 32 T cell receptor beta chains came from one sample sequenced in a study of blood T cell repertoires in COVID-19. The assay was immunoSEQ multiplex PCR, and TCRdb's table has in-frame clones only and misses some. The data hold a few hundred thousand clones, with more than 75% observed a single time. The sample taken for sequencing was PBMCs or T cells enriched from blood (not recorded which). The receptors here all came from a woman between 18 and 30 years old who had recovered from COVID-19.

This clone was seen just once. This rearrangement joins TRBV18 to TRBJ1-3; D not certain. V was pared by 1 base and J by 1 base, with 8 bases between. The germline CDR1 and CDR2 sequences are KGHSH and LQKENI. The CDR3 length is 15 residues. CDR3 bases: TGTGCCAGCTCACCACGGGAGTCTTCTGGAAACACCATATATTTT. It encodes CASSPRESSGNTIYF. Filled out from reference TRBV18 and TRBJ1-3, the complete variable domain reads NAGVMQNPRHLVRRRGQEARLRCSPMKGHSHVYWYRQLPEEGLKFMVYLQKENIIDESGMPKERFSAEFPKEGPSILRIQQVVRGDSAAYFCASSPRESSGNTIYFGEGSWLTVV.

The V gene is TRBV29-1, the J gene TRBJ1-2; TRBD1 agrees at 7 bases. The V segment lost 1 base and the J segment 3 bases; nucleotides outside the gene matches: 14. This CDR3 has 17 residues. Germline CDR1 SQVTM, CDR2 ANQGSEA. DNA for the CDR3: TGCAGCGTTGAAGCTCCGCCCGTGACAGGGATTGACTATGGCTACACCTTC. This gives the protein CSVEAPPVTGIDYGYTF.

The chain recombines TRBV6-4 with TRBJ2-1; D perhaps matches TRBD2 (6 bases). This CDR3 has 15 amino acids. The V end was cut by 2 bases, the J end by 1 base, with 9 bases between. Germline V gene sequence: CDR1 MRHNA, CDR2 SNTAGT. Written as DNA, the CDR3 is TGTGCCAGCAGTGACCGGGCGGGATCCTACAATGAGCAGTTCTTC. Protein product: CASSDRAGSYNEQFF.

The genes are TRBV20-1 and TRBJ1-1; D remains unclear. V was trimmed by 6 bases and J by 2 bases, leaving 7 bases between them. CDR1 and CDR2 (germline): DFQATT, SNEGSKA (reference sequence). CDR3 length: 11 amino acids. The CDR3 region is CSANGNTEAFF. CDR3 coding DNA: TGCAGTGCAAACGGTAACACTGAAGCTTTCTTT.

CDR3 sequence (DNA): TGCAGCGTTGTTGGCGGCCCTTACAATGAGCAGTTCTTC. Translated, it gives CSVVGGPYNEQFF. V and J are TRBV29-1 and TRBJ2-1; D not resolved. Trimming shortened V by 4 bases and J by 4 bases, and 11 bases separated the two germline ends. CDR1 SQVTM and CDR2 ANQGSEA come from the germline V gene. The CDR3 is 13 residues long.

This rearrangement joins TRBV7-2 to TRBJ2-3; 9 positions match TRBD1. Germline CDR1 SGHTA, CDR2 FQGNSA. The junction had 10 bases not matched to a gene; V was cut back by 5 bases and J by 4 bases. The CDR3 contains 16 residues. DNA of the CDR3: TGTGCCAGCAGCGCAACCGGGACAGGGCTTTCAGATACGCAGTATTTT. It is translated as CASSATGTGLSDTQYF.

This clone was seen a few times. The rearrangement joins TRBV7-3 to TRBJ1-6; 10 positions agree with TRBD1. CDR1 and CDR2 (germline): SGHTA, FQGTGA. After removal of 5 bases from V and 10 bases from J, the junction contained 5 bases not matched to a gene. This CDR3 spans 14 amino acids. This CDR3 reads CASSRDRGRSPLHF. The DNA for the CDR3 is TGTGCCAGCAGCCGGGACAGGGGCAGATCACCCCTCCACTTT.

DNA of the CDR3: TGTGCCAGCAGCTTAGATTGGGGGGGGCGTGAGACCCAGTACTTC. Translation gives CASSLDWGGRETQYF. This chain connects TRBV11-2 to TRBJ2-5; TRBD2 might be the D (7 bases). From germline, CDR1 is SGHAT and CDR2 FQNNGV. The V gene lost 0 bases and the J gene lost 5 bases, with 13 bases spanning the gap. This CDR3 is 15 amino acids long.

The chain couples TRBV30 to TRBJ1-3; 7 positions match TRBD1. From germline, CDR1 is GTSNPN and CDR2 SVGIG (reference sequence). Trimming at V came to 0 bases and at J to 2 bases, leaving 7 bases not matched to a gene. This CDR3 comprises 16 residues. This CDR3 is CAWSVLRDRPGNTIYF. CDR3 nucleotides: TGTGCCTGGAGTGTACTGCGGGACAGACCTGGAAACACCATATATTTT.

The chain combines TRBV28 with TRBJ1-6, with TRBD1 as a possible D gene (5 bases). Germline CDR1 and CDR2: MDHEN and SYDVKM. The CDR3 has 16 residues. Trimming took off 8 bases at V and 6 bases at J, with 20 bases between the two ends. The CDR3 DNA follows: TGTGCCAGCTCCCGCGGGGGACGGTACCTTAATTCACCCCTCCACTTT. As protein: CASSRGGRYLNSPLHF.

The chain couples TRBV6-5 to TRBJ2-5; 11 bases fit TRBD1. The CDR3 is made up of 15 amino acids. J gave up 4 bases and V 6 bases, and 7 bases lay outside the gene matches. CDR1 and CDR2 (germline): MNHEY, SVGAGI. CDR3 protein: CASSGQGALLETQYF. The CDR3 DNA reads as TGTGCCAGCAGCGGACAGGGGGCGCTTCTAGAGACCCAGTACTTC.

This clone was observed once. The chain carries TRBV7-2 and TRBJ2-1, with D maybe TRBD2 (5 bases). V was shortened by 0 bases and J by 9 bases, with 12 bases between the two germline ends. The CDR3 spans 14 residues. The germline CDR1 and CDR2 sequences are SGHTA and FQGNSA. The CDR3 region has the DNA TGTGCCAGCAGCTTAGCGACGTCGGGGATTGAGCAGTTCTTC. Protein: CASSLATSGIEQFF.

The V call is TRBV7-3, the J call TRBJ1-1; 11 nucleotides align to TRBD1. The CDR3 loop spans 15 amino acids. In germline, CDR1 is SGHTA, CDR2 FQGTGA. V gave up 5 bases and J gave up 1 base; unmatched junction bases: 3. In DNA, the CDR3 is TGTGCCAGCAGCCCAGGGACAGGGGGGAACACTGAAGCTTTCTTT. It is translated as CASSPGTGGNTEAFF.

The chain joins TRBV28 to TRBJ1-4, with 7 bases lining up with TRBD1. This CDR3 is 14 amino acids long. Germline lookup yields CDR1 MDHEN and CDR2 SYDVKM. With V trimmed by 6 bases and J by 8 bases, 9 bases remained unmatched. The CDR3 nucleotides read TGTGCCAGCAGGGGTGGCCAGGGGGGAGAAAAACTGTTTTTT. Encoded protein: CASRGGQGGEKLFF.

The chain couples TRBV4-2 to TRBJ2-5; TRBD1 might be the D (5 bases). V lost 0 bases and J 5 bases, leaving 10 bases between the germline ends. The CDR3 loop spans 14 amino acids. Germline V gene lookup returns CDR1 LGHNA and CDR2 YNFKEQ. The CDR3 protein is CASSQEVAGETQYF. CDR3 DNA: TGTGCCAGCAGCCAAGAAGTGGCAGGGGAGACCCAGTACTTC.

The CDR3 coding sequence is TGTGCCAGTAATCGACAGGGTCGAGAAAAACTGTTTTTT. It specifies CASNRQGREKLFF. The chain uses TRBV19 and TRBJ1-4, with TRBD1 matching over 7 bases. This CDR3 spans 13 amino acids. Per the germline V gene, CDR1 is LNHDA and CDR2 is SQIVND (reference sequence). The J segment lost 8 bases and the V segment lost 7 bases, leaving 7 bases of the junction unmatched.

The V and J genes are TRBV11-2 and TRBJ2-7; no definite D call. Germline V gene lookup returns CDR1 SGHAT and CDR2 FQNNGV. V was trimmed by 0 bases and J by 5 bases, leaving 8 bases between them. The CDR3 sequence is 13 residues long. The CDR3 loop reads CASSLDTYHEQYF. The DNA of the CDR3 is TGTGCCAGCAGCTTAGACACCTACCACGAGCAGTACTTC. The full variable domain, with the rest looked up from reference TRBV11-2 and TRBJ2-7, is EAGVAQSPRYKIIEKRQSVAFWCNPISGHATLYWYQQILGQGPKLLIQFQNNGVVDDSQLPKDRFSAERLKGVDSTLKIQPAKLEDSAVYLCASSLDTYHEQYFGPGTRLTVT.

The chain links TRBV9 to TRBJ2-7, with TRBD2 matching over 8 bases. This CDR3 has 16 amino acids. Germline trimming cut 1 base from V and 2 bases from J; bases unmatched to any gene: 8. From germline, CDR1 is SGDLS and CDR2 YYNGEE. CDR3 protein: CASSVSGGGSTYEQYF. As DNA, the CDR3 is TGTGCCAGCAGCGTATCTGGCGGGGGGTCGACCTACGAGCAGTACTTC. Full variable domain (remainder filled in from reference TRBV9 and TRBJ2-7): DSGVTQTPKHLITATGQRVTLRCSPRSGDLSVYWYQQSLDQGLQFLIQYYNGEERAKGNILERFSAQQFPDLHSELNLSSLELGDSALYFCASSVSGGGSTYEQYFGPGTRLTVT.

This clone has only one observation. This chain connects TRBV25-1 to TRBJ2-6; a possible D gene is TRBD1 (6 bases). CDR3 length: 16 residues. Trimming took off 8 bases at V and 0 bases at J, with 14 bases between the two ends. Germline CDR1 MGHDK, CDR2 SYGVNS. The CDR3 DNA sequence: TGTGCCAGCCGAGGGGACATCAGCTCTGGGGCCAACGTCCTGACTTTC. This sequence encodes CASRGDISSGANVLTF.

The rearrangement links TRBV27 to TRBJ2-1; TRBD2 agrees at 7 bases. The J segment lost 7 bases and the V segment lost 6 bases, leaving 9 bases of the junction unmatched. CDR3 length: 14 residues. Germline V CDR1 and CDR2: MNHEY, SMNVEV (reference sequence). The CDR3 coding sequence is TGTGCCAGCAGGGGCGCGTGGGGGGGGAATGAGCAGTTCTTC. Protein product: CASRGAWGGNEQFF.

In the case of this clone: Since a much larger clone is just one base distant, this may be a read error. The chain is built from TRBV11-2 and TRBJ2-3, with D maybe TRBD1 (5 bases). Germline assignment: CDR1 SGHAT and CDR2 FQNNGV. This CDR3 contains 15 residues. Trimming left V 0 bases short and J 2 bases short, with 9 bases between. The chain's CDR3 is CASSLDRVVTDTQYF. CDR3 coding DNA: TGTGCCAGCAGCTTAGACAGGGTGGTCACAGATACGCAGTATTTT.

The DNA for the CDR3 is TGTGCCAGCAGTTCACCCTTTCTGAGCAATGAGCAGTTCTTC. It yields the protein CASSSPFLSNEQFF. The rearrangement uses TRBV6-2 or TRBV6-3 and TRBJ2-1; D remains unclear. Trimming pared 4 bases from V and 6 bases from J, leaving 13 bases between. CDR1 is MNHEY and CDR2 is SVGEGT in the germline V gene. This CDR3 has 14 amino acids.

V gene TRBV7-9 combines with J gene TRBJ1-1; 8 nucleotides match TRBD1. The V gene's germline CDR1 is SEHNR and CDR2 FQNEAQ (reference sequence). J lost 6 bases, V lost 4 bases, and 4 bases had no gene match. CDR3 length: 13 residues. CDR3 bases: TGTGCCAGCAGCTCCCAGGGGGCCCCTGAAGCTTTCTTT. This codes for CASSSQGAPEAFF.

Of note for this clone: At one boundary the junction diverges from the germline segment, which might be a read error. This sequence joins TRBV13 and TRBJ1-2; tentative D call: TRBD1 (6 bases). CDR3 size: 14 residues. The germline CDR1 and CDR2 sequences are PRHDT and FYEKMQ (reference sequence). CDR3 region: CASSPKVQNRQAAF. The CDR3 DNA is TGTGCCAGCAGCCCCAAGGTGCAAAACCGACAGGCCGCCTTC.

This chain uses TRBV24-1 with TRBJ2-2, with a tentative D call TRBD2 (5 bases). The CDR3 has 18 residues. Per the germline V gene, CDR1 is KGHDR and CDR2 is SFDVKD. V lost 4 bases, J lost 2 bases, and 19 bases lay in between. The CDR3 coding sequence is TGTGCCACCAGTGACCCCCCCGGTCCCGAGGGTAACACCGGGGAGCTGTTTTTT. As protein: CATSDPPGPEGNTGELFF.

The chain joins TRBV29-1 to TRBJ1-2; TRBD1 agrees at 10 bases. CDR1 is SQVTM, CDR2 ANQGSEA, per germline. Trimming at V came to 5 bases and at J to 5 bases, leaving 5 bases not matched to a gene. The CDR3 loop spans 13 amino acids. The CDR3 region has the DNA TGCAGCGTTAGTGGACAGGGGGGATATGGCTACACCTTC. Residues: CSVSGQGGYGYTF.

V usage is TRBV28 and J usage is TRBJ1-2, with 9 positions matching TRBD1. V shed 5 bases, J shed 5 bases, and the junction held 3 bases outside the gene matches. The CDR3 contains 13 residues. CDR1 is MDHEN, CDR2 SYDVKM, per germline. The CDR3 region has the DNA TGTGCCAGCAGTCCCGGGACAGGGTATGGCTACACCTTC. Translated, it gives CASSPGTGYGYTF.

The V gene is TRBV5-1, the J gene TRBJ1-1; 10 bases align to TRBD1. Germline CDR1 and CDR2: SGHRS and YFSETQ. There are 13 residues in the CDR3. The J segment lost 7 bases and the V segment lost 4 bases, leaving 4 bases of the junction unmatched. The CDR3: CASSVTGGNEAFF. CDR3 sequence (DNA): TGCGCCAGCAGCGTGACAGGGGGCAATGAAGCTTTCTTT.

The chain has TRBV25-1 and TRBJ1-4; no definite D call. This CDR3 has 15 amino acids. Germline loops: CDR1 MGHDK, CDR2 SYGVNS. V lost 2 bases and J 0 bases, leaving 7 bases between the germline ends. The CDR3 spells CASSERETTNEKLFF. In DNA, the CDR3 is TGTGCCAGCAGTGAACGCGAGACAACTAATGAAAAACTGTTTTTT. Based on the CDR3 plus reference TRBV25-1 and TRBJ1-4, the full variable domain is EADIYQTPRYLVIGTGKKITLECSQTMGHDKMYWYQQDPGMELHLIHYSYGVNSTEKGDLSSESTVSRIRTEHFPLTLESARPSHTSQYLCASSERETTNEKLFFGSGTQLSVL.

V gene TRBV6-6 combines with J gene TRBJ1-6; TRBD1 is a possible D gene (6 bases). V dropped 8 bases and J dropped 3 bases, with 17 bases sitting between them. CDR1 MNHNY and CDR2 SVGAGI come from the germline V gene (reference sequence). The CDR3 runs 16 residues. The CDR3 protein is CASSVGDTSYNSPLHF. In DNA, the CDR3 is TGTGCCAGCTCGGTAGGGGACACTAGCTATAATTCACCCCTCCACTTT.

The CDR3 protein is CASSEGQGVTQYF. The CDR3 DNA reads as TGTGCCAGCAGCGAAGGACAGGGAGTGACCCAGTACTTC. The chain couples TRBV11-3 to TRBJ2-5; 8 bases agree with TRBD1. The length of the CDR3 is 13 residues. The germline CDR1 and CDR2 sequences are SGHNT and YENEEA. V lost 5 bases, J lost 7 bases, and 6 bases stayed unmatched.

This clone showed up just a few times. V gene TRBV30 combines with J gene TRBJ2-1, with 9 bases lining up with TRBD1. The CDR3 runs 14 residues. Germline values: CDR1 GTSNPN, CDR2 SVGIG (reference sequence). Trimming removed 3 bases from V and 3 bases from J; junction bases left unmatched: 3. CDR3 sequence (DNA): TGTGCCTGGAGCTCGGACAGGGGCTACAATGAGCAGTTCTTC. Encoded protein: CAWSSDRGYNEQFF.